This T cell receptor beta chain was profiled in a study of T cell repertoires in ileal Crohn's disease (dated by TCRdb to between 2017 and 2020). Broadly, across the study: Median disease duration was around eight years, and about 40% of patients were identified as active smokers at the time of surgery. The study was conducted in parallel with a multicentre cohort that was designed to identify predictors of early endoscopic recurrence following ileocolonic resection. Roughly half of the patients were given postoperative therapy, with around eleven receiving thiopurines and roughly 20 receiving anti-TNF agents. A prospective multicentre cohort supplied the 55 or so Crohn's disease patients whose TCR repertoires were analysed. Surgery was performed for a complication in all patients, with stricturing disease in about 61% and penetrating disease in roughly 39%. A total of about 170 mucosal samples from approximately 60 patients were sequenced, collected from several sites on the surgical specimen and at postoperative endoscopy. A Rutgeerts score higher than i0 was the definition used for endoscopic postoperative recurrence.

What the work shows at the level of the full study, not this receptor alone: Compared with non-smokers, patients who were active smokers at surgery showed a significantly higher proportion of clonal expansions (25.9% vs 17.9%, p=0.02). Only a subgroup of patients, of unstated size, had mucosal CD4 and CD8 T cells sorted and sequenced. Endoscopic recurrence was linked to a higher percentage of high-frequency clones at surgery, and recurrence occurred in every patient whose clonality exceeded 26.8% (18/57). Compared with CD4 T cells, sorted CD8 T cells contained more high-frequency clones, which suggests that the mucosal expansions were mostly CD8.

Approximately 550 nanograms of biopsy DNA per sample were submitted for commercial TCRB immunosequencing. CDR3 regions were amplified from genomic DNA by Adaptive Biotechnology using a two-step, amplification bias-controlled multiplex PCR. The first PCR used primers for every V and J gene segment; the second PCR added barcodes and Illumina adapters. An Illumina instrument was used to sequence the CDR3 libraries. As for the original processing: The analysis drew on both the pipelines supplied by the vendor and custom analysis of the raw data in R/Bioconductor running R version 3.3.0. Clonality, which ranges from 0 to 1, was calculated as the inverse of the normalised Shannon entropy across all productive clones. High-frequency clones were defined as the repertoire share of the top 100 clones, retaining only clones passing a 95% confidence test. Repertoire diversity was measured with the Simpson index, and overlap between samples was measured with the Morisita-Horn index. TCRdb stores this immuneACCESS table with in-frame sequences only. Part of the clones is absent; in the studies checked, under half of the shortfall reflects unresolved V genes, and no reason is known for the rest. V and J calls and clone size are copied from that table; D and trimming were computed from the DNA. This sample lists around 4,800 clones; around 87% were detected once. The ten largest clones represent 4.5% to 6% of the sample.

This clone was seen a handful of times. The antigen this receptor binds is unknown. No per-base quality is available; no much larger clone lies one base away. To be eligible, patients had to be adults with ileal or ileocolonic Crohn's disease and an indication for ileocolonic resection. Whole ileal mucosal biopsies were kept frozen at -80 degrees C prior to DNA extraction. Genomic DNA was isolated from frozen whole biopsies using a TRizol-based method, and the DNA was quantified with a NanoDrop 2000 spectrophotometer. The sequencing sample was made of ileal tissue. The sequence was obtained from an adult with Crohn's disease.

The CDR3 region: CASSQGKAGWNGANVLTF. The nucleotide sequence reads as follows: TGCGCCAGCAGCCAAGGAAAGGCAGGGTGGAATGGGGCCAACGTCCTGACTTTC. The sequence links TRBV4-1 to TRBJ2-6, with TRBD1 tentatively as D gene (5 bases match). The CDR1 and CDR2 encoded by the germline V gene are MGHRA and YSYEKL. Trimming costs V 1 base and J 3 bases, and their ends lie 16 bases apart. The CDR3, cysteine through phenylalanine, is 18 amino acids long. This entry keeps only the CDR3 DNA: 54 bases, framed from base 1.